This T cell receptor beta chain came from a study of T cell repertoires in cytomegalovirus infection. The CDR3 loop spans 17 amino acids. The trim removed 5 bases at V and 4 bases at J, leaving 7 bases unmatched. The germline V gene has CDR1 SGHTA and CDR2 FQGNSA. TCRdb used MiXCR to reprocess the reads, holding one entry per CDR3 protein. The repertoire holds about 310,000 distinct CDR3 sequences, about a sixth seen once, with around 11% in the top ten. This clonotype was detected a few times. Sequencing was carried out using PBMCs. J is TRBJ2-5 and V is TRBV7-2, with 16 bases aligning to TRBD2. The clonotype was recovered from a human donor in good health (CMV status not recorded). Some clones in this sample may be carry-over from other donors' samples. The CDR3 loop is CASSGGTSGGAGETQYF. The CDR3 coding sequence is TGTGCCAGCAGCGGCGGGACTAGCGGGGGGGCCGGAGAGACCCAGTACTTC.